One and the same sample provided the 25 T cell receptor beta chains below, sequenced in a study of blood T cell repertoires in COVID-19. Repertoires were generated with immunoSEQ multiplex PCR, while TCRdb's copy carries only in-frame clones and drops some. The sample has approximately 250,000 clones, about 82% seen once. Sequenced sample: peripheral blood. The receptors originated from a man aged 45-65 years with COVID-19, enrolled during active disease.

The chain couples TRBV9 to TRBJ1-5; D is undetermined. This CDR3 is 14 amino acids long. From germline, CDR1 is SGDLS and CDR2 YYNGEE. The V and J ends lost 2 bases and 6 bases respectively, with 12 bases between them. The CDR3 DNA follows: TGTGCCAGCAGCGTCGGGGATTTGGGTCAGCCCCAGCATTTT. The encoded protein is CASSVGDLGQPQHF.

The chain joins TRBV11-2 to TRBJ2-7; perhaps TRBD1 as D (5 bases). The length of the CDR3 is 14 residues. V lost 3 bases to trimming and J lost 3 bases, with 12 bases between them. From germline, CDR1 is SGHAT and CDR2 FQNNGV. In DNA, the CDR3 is TGTGCCAGCAGCTTCCTAACAGGTTACTACGAGCAGTACTTC. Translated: CASSFLTGYYEQYF.

The CDR3 DNA follows: TGTGCCAGTAGTATAGGACAGATCACTGAAGCTTTCTTT. It yields the protein CASSIGQITEAFF. The J gene is TRBJ1-1, the V gene TRBV19, with D tentatively TRBD1 (5 bases). This CDR3 region has 13 residues. V was clipped by 1 base and J by 4 bases, with 7 bases between them. Germline V CDR1 and CDR2: LNHDA, SQIVND (reference sequence). Together with reference TRBV19 and TRBJ1-1, the CDR3 gives the full variable domain: DGGITQSPKYLFRKEGQNVTLSCEQNLNHDAMYWYRQDPGQGLRLIYYSQIVNDFQKGDIAEGYSVSREKKESFPLTVTSAQKNPTAFYLCASSIGQITEAFFGQGTRLTVV.

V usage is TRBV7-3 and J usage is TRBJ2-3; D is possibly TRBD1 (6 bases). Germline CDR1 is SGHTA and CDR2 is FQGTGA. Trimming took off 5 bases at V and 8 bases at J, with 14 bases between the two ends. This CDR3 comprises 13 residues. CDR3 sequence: CASSQGKGGTQYF. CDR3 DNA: TGTGCCAGCAGCCAAGGGAAAGGGGGTACGCAGTATTTT.

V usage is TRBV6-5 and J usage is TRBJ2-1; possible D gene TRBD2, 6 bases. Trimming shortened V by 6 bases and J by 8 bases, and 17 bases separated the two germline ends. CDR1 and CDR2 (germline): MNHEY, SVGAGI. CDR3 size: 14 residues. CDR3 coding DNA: TGTGCCAGCAGCCCACTTGGAGGGTCGGATGAGCAGTTCTTC. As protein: CASSPLGGSDEQFF.

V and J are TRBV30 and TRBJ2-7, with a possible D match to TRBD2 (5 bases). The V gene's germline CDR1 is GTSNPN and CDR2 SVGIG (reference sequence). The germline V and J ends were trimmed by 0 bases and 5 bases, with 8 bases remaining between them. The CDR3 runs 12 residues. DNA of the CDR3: TGTGCCTGGAGTGTAACCGGGAACGAGCAGTACTTC. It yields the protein CAWSVTGNEQYF.

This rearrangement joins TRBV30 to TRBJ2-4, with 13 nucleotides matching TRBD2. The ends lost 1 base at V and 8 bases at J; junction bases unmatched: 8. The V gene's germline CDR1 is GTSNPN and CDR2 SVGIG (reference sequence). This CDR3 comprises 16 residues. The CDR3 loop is CAWSGSRTSGGDIQYF. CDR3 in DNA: TGTGCCTGGAGTGGCTCGAGGACTAGCGGGGGAGACATTCAGTACTTC.

In DNA, the CDR3 is TGTGCCAGCAGTTACGGACACTCCAACTATGGCTACACCTTC. Translation: CASSYGHSNYGYTF. The chain recombines TRBV6-5 with TRBJ1-2; perhaps TRBD1 as D (5 bases). Trimming removed 2 bases at V and 2 bases at J, with 9 bases between. Germline loops: CDR1 MNHEY, CDR2 SVGAGI. CDR3 length: 14 amino acids.

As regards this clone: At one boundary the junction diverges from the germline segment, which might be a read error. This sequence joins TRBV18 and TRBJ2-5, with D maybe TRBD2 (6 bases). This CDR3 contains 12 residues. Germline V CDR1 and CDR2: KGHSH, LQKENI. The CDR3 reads CASSPGGTGLHF. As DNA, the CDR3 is TGTGCCAGCTCACCAGGGGGGACGGGCCTACACTTC.

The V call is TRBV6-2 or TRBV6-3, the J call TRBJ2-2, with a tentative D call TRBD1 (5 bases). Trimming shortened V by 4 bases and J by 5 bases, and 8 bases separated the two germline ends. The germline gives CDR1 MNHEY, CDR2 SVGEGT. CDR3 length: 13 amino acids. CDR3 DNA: TGTGCCAGCAGTTTGGCAGGGACCGGGGAGCTGTTTTTT. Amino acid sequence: CASSLAGTGELFF.

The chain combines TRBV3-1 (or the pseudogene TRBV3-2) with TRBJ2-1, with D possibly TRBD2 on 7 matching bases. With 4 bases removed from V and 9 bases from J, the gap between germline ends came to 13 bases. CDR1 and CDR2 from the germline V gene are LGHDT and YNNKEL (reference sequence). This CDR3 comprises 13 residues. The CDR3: CASSRGGPSEQFF. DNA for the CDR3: TGTGCCAGCAGCCGGGGGGGGCCGAGTGAGCAGTTCTTC.

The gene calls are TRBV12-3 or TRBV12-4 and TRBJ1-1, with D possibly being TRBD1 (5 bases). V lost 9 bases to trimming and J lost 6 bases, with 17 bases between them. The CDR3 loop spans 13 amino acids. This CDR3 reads CASNLQWGAEAFF. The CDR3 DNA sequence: TGTGCCAGTAACCTTCAGTGGGGCGCTGAAGCTTTCTTT.

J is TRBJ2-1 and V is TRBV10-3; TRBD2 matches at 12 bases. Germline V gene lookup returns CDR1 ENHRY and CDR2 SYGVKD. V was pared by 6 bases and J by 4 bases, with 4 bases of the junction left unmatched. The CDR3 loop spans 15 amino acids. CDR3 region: CAISGGLAGYNEQFF. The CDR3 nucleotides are TGTGCCATCAGCGGCGGACTAGCGGGATACAATGAGCAGTTCTTC.

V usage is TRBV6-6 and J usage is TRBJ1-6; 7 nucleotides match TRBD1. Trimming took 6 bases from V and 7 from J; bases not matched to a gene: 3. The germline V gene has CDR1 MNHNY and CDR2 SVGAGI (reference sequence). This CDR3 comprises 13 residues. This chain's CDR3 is CASRPQGNSPLHF. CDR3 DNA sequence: TGTGCCAGCAGGCCACAGGGGAATTCACCCCTCCACTTT.

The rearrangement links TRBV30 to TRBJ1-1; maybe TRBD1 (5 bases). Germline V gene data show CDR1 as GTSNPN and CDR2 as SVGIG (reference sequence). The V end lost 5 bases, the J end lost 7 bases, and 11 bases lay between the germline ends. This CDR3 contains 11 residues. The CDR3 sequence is CAWATVYEAFF. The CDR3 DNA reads TGTGCCTGGGCGACAGTTTATGAAGCTTTCTTT.

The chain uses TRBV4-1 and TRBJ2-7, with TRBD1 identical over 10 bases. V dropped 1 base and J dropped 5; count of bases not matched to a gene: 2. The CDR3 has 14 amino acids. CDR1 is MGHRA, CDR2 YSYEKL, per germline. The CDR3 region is CASSQGQGADEQYF. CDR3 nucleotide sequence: TGCGCCAGCAGCCAAGGACAGGGGGCGGACGAGCAGTACTTC.

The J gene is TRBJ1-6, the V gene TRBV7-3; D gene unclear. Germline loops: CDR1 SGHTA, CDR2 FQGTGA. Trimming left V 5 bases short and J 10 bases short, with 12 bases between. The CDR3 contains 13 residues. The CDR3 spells CASSPTVGSPLHF. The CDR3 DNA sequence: TGTGCCAGCAGCCCAACGGTCGGGTCACCCCTCCACTTT.

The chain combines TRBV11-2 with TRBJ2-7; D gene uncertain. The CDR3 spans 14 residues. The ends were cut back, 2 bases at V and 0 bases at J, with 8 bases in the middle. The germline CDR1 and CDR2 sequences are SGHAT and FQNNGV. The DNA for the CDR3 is TGTGCCAGCAGCTTACATCCCAGCTCCTACGAGCAGTACTTC. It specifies CASSLHPSSYEQYF.

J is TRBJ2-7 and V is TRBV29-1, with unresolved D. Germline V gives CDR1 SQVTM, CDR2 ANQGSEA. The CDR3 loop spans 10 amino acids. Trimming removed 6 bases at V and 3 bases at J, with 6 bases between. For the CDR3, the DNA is TGCAGCGTGCTAGACTACGAGCAGTACTTC. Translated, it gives CSVLDYEQYF.

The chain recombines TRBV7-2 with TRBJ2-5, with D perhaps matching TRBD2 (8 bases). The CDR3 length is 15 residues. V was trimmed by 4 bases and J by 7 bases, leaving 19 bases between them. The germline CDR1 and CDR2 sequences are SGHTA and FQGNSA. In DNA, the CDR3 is TGTGCCAGCAGCTCTAGCGGGCGGCAGGGGGGGACCCAGTACTTC. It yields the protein CASSSSGRQGGTQYF.

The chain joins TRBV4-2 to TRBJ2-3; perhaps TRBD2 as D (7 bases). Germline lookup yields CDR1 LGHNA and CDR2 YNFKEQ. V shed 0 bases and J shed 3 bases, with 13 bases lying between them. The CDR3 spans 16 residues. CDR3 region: CASSQDNRGATDTQYF. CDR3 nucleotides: TGTGCCAGCAGCCAAGATAACCGGGGGGCTACAGATACGCAGTATTTT.

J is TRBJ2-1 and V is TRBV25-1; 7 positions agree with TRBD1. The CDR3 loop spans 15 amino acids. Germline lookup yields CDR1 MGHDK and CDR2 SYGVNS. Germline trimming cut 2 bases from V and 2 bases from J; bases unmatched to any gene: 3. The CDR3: CASSEETGTYNEQFF. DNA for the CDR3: TGTGCCAGCAGTGAAGAGACAGGGACCTACAATGAGCAGTTCTTC.

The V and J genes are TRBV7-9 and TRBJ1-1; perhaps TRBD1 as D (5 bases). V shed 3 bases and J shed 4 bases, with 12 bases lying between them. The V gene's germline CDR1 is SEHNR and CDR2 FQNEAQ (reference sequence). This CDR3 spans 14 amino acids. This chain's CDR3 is CASSFDRGSTEAFF. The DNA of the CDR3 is TGTGCCAGCAGCTTTGACCGGGGGTCCACTGAAGCTTTCTTT.

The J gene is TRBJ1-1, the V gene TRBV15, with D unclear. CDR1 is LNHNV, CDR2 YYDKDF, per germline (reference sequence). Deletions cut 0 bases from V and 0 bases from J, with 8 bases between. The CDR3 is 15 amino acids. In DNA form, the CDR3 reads TGTGCCACCAGCAGAGATACAGAAATGAACACTGAAGCTTTCTTT. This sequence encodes CATSRDTEMNTEAFF.

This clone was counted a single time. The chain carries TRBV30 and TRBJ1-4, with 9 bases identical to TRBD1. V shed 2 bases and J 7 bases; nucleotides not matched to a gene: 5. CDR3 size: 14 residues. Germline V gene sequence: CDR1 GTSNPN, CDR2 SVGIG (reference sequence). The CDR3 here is CAWSPGTGSEKLFF. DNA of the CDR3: TGTGCCTGGAGTCCCGGGACAGGGTCTGAAAAACTGTTTTTT.